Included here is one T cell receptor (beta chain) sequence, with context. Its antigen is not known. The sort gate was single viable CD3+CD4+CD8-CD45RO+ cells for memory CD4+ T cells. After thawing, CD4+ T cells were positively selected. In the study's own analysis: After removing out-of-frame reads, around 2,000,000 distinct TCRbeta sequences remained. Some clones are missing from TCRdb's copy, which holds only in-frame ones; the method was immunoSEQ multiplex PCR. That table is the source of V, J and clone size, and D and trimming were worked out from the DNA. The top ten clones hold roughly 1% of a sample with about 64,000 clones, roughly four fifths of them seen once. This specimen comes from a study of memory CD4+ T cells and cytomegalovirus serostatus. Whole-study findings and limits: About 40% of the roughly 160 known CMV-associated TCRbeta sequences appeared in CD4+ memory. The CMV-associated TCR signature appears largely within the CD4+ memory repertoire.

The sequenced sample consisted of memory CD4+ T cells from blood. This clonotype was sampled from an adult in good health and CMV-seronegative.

The CDR3 DNA reads TGTGCCAGCAGAGGTGGTGGCACAGATACGCAGTATTTT. Its protein is CASRGGGTDTQYF. This chain uses TRBV7-3 with TRBJ2-3; D is uncertain. CDR1 is SGHTA and CDR2 is FQGTGA in the germline V gene. The CDR3 loop spans 13 amino acids. Trimming stripped 6 bases from V and 1 base from J, with 8 bases between.